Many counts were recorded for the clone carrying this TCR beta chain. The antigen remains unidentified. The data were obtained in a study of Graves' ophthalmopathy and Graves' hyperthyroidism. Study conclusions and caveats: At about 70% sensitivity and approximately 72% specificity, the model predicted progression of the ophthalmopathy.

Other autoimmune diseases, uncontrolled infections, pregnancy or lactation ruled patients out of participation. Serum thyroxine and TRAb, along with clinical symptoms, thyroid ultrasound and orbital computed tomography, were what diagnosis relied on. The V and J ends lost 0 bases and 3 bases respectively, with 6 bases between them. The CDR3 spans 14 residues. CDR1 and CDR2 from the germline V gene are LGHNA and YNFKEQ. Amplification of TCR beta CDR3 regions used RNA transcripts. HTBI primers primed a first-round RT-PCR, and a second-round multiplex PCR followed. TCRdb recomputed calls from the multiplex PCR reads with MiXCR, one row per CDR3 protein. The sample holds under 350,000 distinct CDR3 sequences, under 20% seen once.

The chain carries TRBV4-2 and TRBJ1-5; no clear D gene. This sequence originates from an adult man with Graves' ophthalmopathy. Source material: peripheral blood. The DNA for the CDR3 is TGTGCCAGCAGCCAAGAACAGTCCAATCAGCCCCAGCATTTT. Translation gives CASSQEQSNQPQHF.